This T cell receptor (beta chain) is from a study of technical replicates of blood from a few donors. The CDR3 has 15 amino acids. Germline V gives CDR1 SGHDT, CDR2 YYEEEE. J gave up 4 bases and V 4 bases, and 7 bases lay outside the gene matches. Repertoires were generated with immunoSEQ multiplex PCR, while TCRdb's copy carries only in-frame clones and drops some. Here the sample spans tens of thousands of clones, more than 70% being singletons. The rearrangement joins TRBV5-6 to TRBJ1-5; 8 nucleotides line up with TRBD1. This clonotype was obtained from a human donor in good health. Some clones in this sample may be carry-over from other donors' samples. The sample taken for sequencing was PBMCs. In nucleotides, the CDR3 is TGTGCCAGCAGCCCTGGACAGGGTAGAAATCAGCCCCAGCATTTT. It specifies CASSPGQGRNQPQHF.